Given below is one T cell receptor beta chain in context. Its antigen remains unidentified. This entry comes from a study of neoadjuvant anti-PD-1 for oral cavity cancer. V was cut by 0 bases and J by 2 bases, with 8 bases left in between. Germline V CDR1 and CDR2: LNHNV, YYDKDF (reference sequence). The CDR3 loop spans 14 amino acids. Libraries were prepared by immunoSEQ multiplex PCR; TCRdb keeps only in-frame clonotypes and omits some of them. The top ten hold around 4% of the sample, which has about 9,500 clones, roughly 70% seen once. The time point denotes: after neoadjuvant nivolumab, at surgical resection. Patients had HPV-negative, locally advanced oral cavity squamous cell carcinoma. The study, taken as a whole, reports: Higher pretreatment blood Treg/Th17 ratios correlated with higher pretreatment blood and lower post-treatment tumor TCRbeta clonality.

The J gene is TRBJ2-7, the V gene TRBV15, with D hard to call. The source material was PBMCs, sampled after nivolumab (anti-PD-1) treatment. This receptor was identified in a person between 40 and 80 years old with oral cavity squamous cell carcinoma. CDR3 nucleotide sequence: TGTGCCACCAGCAGAGATAACCGAGCCTACGAGCAGTACTTC. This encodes CATSRDNRAYEQYF.